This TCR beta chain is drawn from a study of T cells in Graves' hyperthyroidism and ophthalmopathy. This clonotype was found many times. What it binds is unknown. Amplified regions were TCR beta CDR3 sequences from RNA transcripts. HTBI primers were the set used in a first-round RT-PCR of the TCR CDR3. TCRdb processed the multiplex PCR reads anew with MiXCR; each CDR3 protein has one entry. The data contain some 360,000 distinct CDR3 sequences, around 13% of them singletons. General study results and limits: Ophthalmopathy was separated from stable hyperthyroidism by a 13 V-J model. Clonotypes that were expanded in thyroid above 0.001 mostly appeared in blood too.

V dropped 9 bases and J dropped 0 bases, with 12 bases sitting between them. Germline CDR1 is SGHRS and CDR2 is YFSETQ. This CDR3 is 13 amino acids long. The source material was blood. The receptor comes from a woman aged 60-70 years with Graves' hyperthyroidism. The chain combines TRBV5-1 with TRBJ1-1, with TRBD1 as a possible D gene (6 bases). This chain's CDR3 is CATAGQMNTEAFF. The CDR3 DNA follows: TGCGCCACCGCCGGACAGATGAACACTGAAGCTTTCTTT.